The 15 T cell receptor beta chains listed next were all sequenced from one sample in a study of cytomegalovirus exposure and HLA in healthy donors. 60 Vbeta and 13 Jbeta primers were used in PCR. The protocol was immunoSEQ multiplex PCR, while the TCRdb copy is restricted to in-frame clones and leaves out a portion. The sample yields approximately 220,000 clones, roughly 88% seen once. The sequencing sample was made of PBMCs. These receptors all stem from a boy younger than 10 in good health and CMV-seronegative.

V gene TRBV30 combines with J gene TRBJ1-6; D not resolved. The V gene lost 3 bases and the J gene lost 7 bases, with 7 bases spanning the gap. The CDR3 runs 12 residues. Germline V lookup: CDR1 GTSNPN, CDR2 SVGIG (reference sequence). The CDR3 region is CAWRGGNSPLHF. The CDR3 DNA sequence: TGTGCCTGGAGGGGCGGGAATTCACCCCTCCACTTT.

The chain has TRBV9 and TRBJ2-3; 8 nucleotides align to TRBD2. CDR1 is SGDLS and CDR2 is YYNGEE in the germline V gene. The junction had 3 bases not matched to a gene; V was cut back by 0 bases and J by 6 bases. The CDR3 contains 14 residues. The chain's CDR3 is CASSVAGGYDTQYF. The CDR3 nucleotides read TGTGCCAGCAGCGTAGCGGGGGGGTATGATACGCAGTATTTT.

This clone has only one observation. This sequence joins TRBV2 and TRBJ2-3; 15 bases align to TRBD2. J was trimmed by 11 bases and V by 0 bases; bases with no gene match: 0. This CDR3 has 14 amino acids. CDR1 and CDR2 (germline): SNHLY, FYNNEI. The CDR3 bases are TGTGCCAGCAGTGAAGCGGGACTAGCGGGGGGGCAGTATTTT. Protein: CASSEAGLAGGQYF. Full variable domain (rest looked up from reference TRBV2 and TRBJ2-3): EPEVTQTPSHQVTQMGQEVILRCVPISNHLYFYWYRQILGQKVEFLVSFYNNEISEKSEIFDDQFSVERPDGSNFTLKIRSTKLEDSAMYFCASSEAGLAGGQYFGPGTRLTVL.

The chain uses TRBV2 and TRBJ2-7; 8 bases fit TRBD2. CDR3 size: 15 residues. With V trimmed by 5 bases and J by 4 bases, 10 bases remained unmatched. The germline V gene encodes CDR1 SNHLY and CDR2 FYNNEI. The CDR3 sequence: CASSRRAGVDYEQYF. The CDR3 nucleotides read TGTGCCAGCAGTCGACGAGCGGGAGTCGATTACGAGCAGTACTTC. Full variable domain (remainder filled in from reference TRBV2 and TRBJ2-7): EPEVTQTPSHQVTQMGQEVILRCVPISNHLYFYWYRQILGQKVEFLVSFYNNEISEKSEIFDDQFSVERPDGSNFTLKIRSTKLEDSAMYFCASSRRAGVDYEQYFGPGTRLTVT.

The chain combines TRBV12-5 with TRBJ1-2; no definite D call. This CDR3 is built from 12 residues. Germline V CDR1 and CDR2: LGHNT, FRNRAP. V was clipped by 0 bases and J by 6 bases, with 5 bases between them. CDR3: CASGLVLNGYTF. The CDR3 bases are TGTGCTAGTGGTTTGGTACTAAATGGCTACACCTTC.

The rearrangement links TRBV7-9 to TRBJ2-1; D may be TRBD2 (6 bases). Germline assignment: CDR1 SEHNR and CDR2 FQNEAQ (reference sequence). Trimming cost V 5 bases and J 0 bases, with 17 bases left between them. The CDR3 spans 17 residues. The CDR3 is CASSPSYLASSYNEQFF. The CDR3 nucleotides read TGTGCCAGCAGCCCCAGCTATCTAGCGAGCTCCTACAATGAGCAGTTCTTC.

The rearrangement uses TRBV7-9 and TRBJ1-2; maybe TRBD1 (5 bases). Trimming removed 2 bases from V and 6 bases from J, with 13 bases in between. Germline V gene sequence: CDR1 SEHNR, CDR2 FQNEAQ (reference sequence). The length of the CDR3 is 14 residues. The CDR3 nucleotides are TGTGCCAGCAGCTTACCAAGCGGGGGGAATGGCTACACCTTC. Amino acid sequence: CASSLPSGGNGYTF.

V gene TRBV27 combines with J gene TRBJ1-5; tentative D call: TRBD1 (5 bases). The germline V gene encodes CDR1 MNHEY and CDR2 SMNVEV (reference sequence). The ends were cut back, 4 bases at V and 4 bases at J, with 17 bases in the middle. CDR3 size: 16 residues. In DNA form, the CDR3 reads TGTGCCAGCAGTTCAGTCAGCGCGACAGAAAATCAGCCCCAGCATTTT. Translation gives CASSSVSATENQPQHF.

Concerning this clone itself: Since the CDR3 does not end with the conserved phenylalanine or tryptophan, this likely comes from a read error. Because the CDR3's place on the DNA is in doubt, the DNA is left out and the CDR3 is given as listed by TCRdb. The chain joins TRBV28 to TRBJ1-1; the table's D call of TRBD1 was not tested on the DNA. Germline-derived CDR1 and CDR2 are MDHEN and SYDVKM. The CDR3 sequence runs 8 residues, both termini included. The CDR3 sequence is CAGGTDRV.

V and J are TRBV6-5 and TRBJ2-2, with 7 bases identical to TRBD2. The V gene end was trimmed by 6 bases and the J gene end by 0 bases; junction bases not matched to a gene: 4. Per germline, CDR1 MNHEY and CDR2 SVGAGI. The CDR3 has 15 amino acids. The CDR3 spells CASSRLASNTGELFF. The CDR3 DNA reads TGTGCCAGCAGCCGACTAGCTTCGAACACCGGGGAGCTGTTTTTT.

This chain joins TRBV28 and TRBJ2-7, with D possibly TRBD2 on 7 matching bases. The V end was cut by 6 bases, the J end by 4 bases, with 19 bases between. Germline CDR1 reads MDHEN; CDR2 reads SYDVKM. The CDR3 length is 15 residues. The CDR3, as DNA: TGTGCCAGCAGACCCCCCCTGGCGGGGGCTTACGAGCAGTACTTC. Residues: CASRPPLAGAYEQYF. Full variable domain (remainder filled in from reference TRBV28 and TRBJ2-7): DVKVTQSSRYLVKRTGEKVFLECVQDMDHENMFWYRQDPGLGLRLIYFSYDVKMKEKGDIPEGYSVSREKKERFSLILESASTNQTSMYLCASRPPLAGAYEQYFGPGTRLTVT.

On this clone itself: Different DNA sequences within this sample yield the same CDR3. The V gene is TRBV5-6, the J gene TRBJ2-3; 9 positions agree with TRBD1. Germline trimming cut 0 bases from V and 1 base from J; bases unmatched to any gene: 0. Germline V gene sequence: CDR1 SGHDT, CDR2 YYEEEE. The CDR3 extends over 15 amino acids. Here the CDR3 DNA reads TGTGCCAGCAGCTTGGGGACAGGGGGCACAGATACGCAGTATTTT. Translating it yields CASSLGTGGTDTQYF. The complete variable domain, with remaining parts taken from reference TRBV5-6 and TRBJ2-3, reads DAGVTQSPTHLIKTRGQQVTLRCSPKSGHDTVSWYQQALGQGPQFIFQYYEEEERQRGNFPDRFSGHQFPNYSSELNVNALLLGDSALYLCASSLGTGGTDTQYFGPGTRLTVL.

This chain connects TRBV4-1 to TRBJ1-5; the D is unclear. This CDR3 comprises 14 residues. Germline values: CDR1 MGHRA, CDR2 YSYEKL. V dropped 3 bases and J dropped 1 base, with 7 bases sitting between them. The CDR3 region has the DNA TGCGCCAGCAGCCACGGAGTGAGCAATCAGCCCCAGCATTTT. Its protein is CASSHGVSNQPQHF.

V usage is TRBV6-6 and J usage is TRBJ1-5; 7 bases line up with TRBD1. The V gene's germline CDR1 is MNHNY and CDR2 SVGAGI (reference sequence). Losses at the gene ends were 7 bases for V and 6 bases for J; bases not matched to a gene: 3. CDR3 length: 12 amino acids. The CDR3 DNA reads TGTGCCAGCAATAACAGGGGTCAGCCCCAGCATTTT. It is translated as CASNNRGQPQHF.

J is TRBJ2-1 and V is TRBV30; TRBD2 aligns across 10 bases. Germline CDR1 and CDR2: GTSNPN and SVGIG (reference sequence). V trimming: 5 bases; J trimming: 2 bases; junction bases outside the gene matches: 12. This CDR3 contains 17 residues. CDR3 nucleotides: TGTGCCTGGGATCTAGCGGGAGCCCCGGAGCCCTACAATGAGCAGTTCTTC. Residues: CAWDLAGAPEPYNEQFF. The variable domain in full, with the rest retrieved from reference TRBV30 and TRBJ2-1, is SQTIHQWPATLVQPVGSPLSLECTVEGTSNPNLYWYRQAAGRGLQLLFYSVGIGQISSEVPQNLSASRPQDRQFILSSKKLLLSDSGFYLCAWDLAGAPEPYNEQFFGPGTRLTVL.